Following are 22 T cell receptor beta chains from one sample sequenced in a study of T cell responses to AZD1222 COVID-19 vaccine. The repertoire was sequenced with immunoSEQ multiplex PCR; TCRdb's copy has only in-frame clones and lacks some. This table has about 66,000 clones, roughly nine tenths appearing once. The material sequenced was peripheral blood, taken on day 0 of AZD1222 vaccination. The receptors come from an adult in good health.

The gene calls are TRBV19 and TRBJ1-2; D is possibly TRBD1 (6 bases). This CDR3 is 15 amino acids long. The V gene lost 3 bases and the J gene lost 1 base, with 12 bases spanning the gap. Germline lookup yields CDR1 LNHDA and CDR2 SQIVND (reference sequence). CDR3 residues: CASSIGQRGNYGYTF. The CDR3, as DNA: TGTGCCAGTAGTATTGGACAGAGGGGTAACTATGGCTACACCTTC.

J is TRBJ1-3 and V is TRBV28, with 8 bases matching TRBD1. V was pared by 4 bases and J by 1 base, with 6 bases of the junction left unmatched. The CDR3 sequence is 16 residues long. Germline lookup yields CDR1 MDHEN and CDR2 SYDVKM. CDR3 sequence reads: CASSSDRGGSGNTIYF. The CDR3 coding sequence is TGTGCCAGCAGTTCAGACAGGGGAGGATCTGGAAACACCATATATTTT.

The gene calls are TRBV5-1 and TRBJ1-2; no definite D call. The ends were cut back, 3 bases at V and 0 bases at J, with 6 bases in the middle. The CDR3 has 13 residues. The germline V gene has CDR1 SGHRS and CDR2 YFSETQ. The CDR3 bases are TGCGCCAGCAGCTCAAGTTCTAACTATGGCTACACCTTC. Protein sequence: CASSSSSNYGYTF.

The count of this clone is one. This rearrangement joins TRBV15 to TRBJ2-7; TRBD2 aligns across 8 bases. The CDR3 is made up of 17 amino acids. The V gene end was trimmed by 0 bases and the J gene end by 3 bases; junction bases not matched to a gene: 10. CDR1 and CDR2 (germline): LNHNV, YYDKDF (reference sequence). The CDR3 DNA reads TGTGCCACCAGCAGAGATTGGGTAAGCGGGAGTGTCTACGAGCAGTACTTC. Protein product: CATSRDWVSGSVYEQYF.

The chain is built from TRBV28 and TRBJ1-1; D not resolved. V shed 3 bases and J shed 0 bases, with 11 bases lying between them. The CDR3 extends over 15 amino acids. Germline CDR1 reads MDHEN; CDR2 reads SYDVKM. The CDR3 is CASSLPDAMNTEAFF. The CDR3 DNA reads TGTGCCAGCAGTTTGCCCGACGCGATGAACACTGAAGCTTTCTTT.

Written as DNA, the CDR3 is TGTGCCACCAGCAGAGATAGGGGGACAGGGGGACAGCCCCAGCATTTT. Its protein product is CATSRDRGTGGQPQHF. The J gene is TRBJ1-5, the V gene TRBV15; TRBD1 agrees at 11 bases. The trim removed 0 bases at V and 7 bases at J, leaving 5 bases unmatched. This CDR3 region has 16 residues. Germline CDR1 reads LNHNV; CDR2 reads YYDKDF (reference sequence).

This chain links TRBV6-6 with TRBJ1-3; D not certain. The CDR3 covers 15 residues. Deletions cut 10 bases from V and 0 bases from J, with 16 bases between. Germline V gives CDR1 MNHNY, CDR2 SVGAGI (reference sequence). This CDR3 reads CATYEALHSGNTIYF. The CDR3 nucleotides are TGTGCCACCTACGAGGCACTCCACTCTGGAAACACCATATATTTT.

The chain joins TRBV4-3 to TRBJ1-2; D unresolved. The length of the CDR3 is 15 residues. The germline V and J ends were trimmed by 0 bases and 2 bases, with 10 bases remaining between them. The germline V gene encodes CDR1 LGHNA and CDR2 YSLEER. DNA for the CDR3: TGCGCCAGCAGCCAAGAGGTTCAATCAAACTATGGCTACACCTTC. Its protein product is CASSQEVQSNYGYTF.

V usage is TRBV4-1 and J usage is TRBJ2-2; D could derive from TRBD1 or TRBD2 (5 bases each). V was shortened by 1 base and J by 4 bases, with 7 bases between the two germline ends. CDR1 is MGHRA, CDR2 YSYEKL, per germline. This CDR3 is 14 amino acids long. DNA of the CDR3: TGCGCCAGCAGCCAAGTGGGGGTCACCGGGGAGCTGTTTTTT. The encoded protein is CASSQVGVTGELFF.

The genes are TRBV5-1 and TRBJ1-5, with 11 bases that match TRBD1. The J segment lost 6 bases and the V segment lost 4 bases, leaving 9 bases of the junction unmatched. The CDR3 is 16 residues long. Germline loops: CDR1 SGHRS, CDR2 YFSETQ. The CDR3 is CASSPSGTGGGQPQHF. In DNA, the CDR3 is TGCGCCAGCAGCCCGTCCGGGACAGGGGGAGGTCAGCCCCAGCATTTT. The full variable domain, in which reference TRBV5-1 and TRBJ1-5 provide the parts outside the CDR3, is KAGVTQTPRYLIKTRGQQVTLSCSPISGHRSVSWYQQTPGQGLQFLFEYFSETQRNKGNFPGRFSGRQFSNSRSEMNVSTLELGDSALYLCASSPSGTGGGQPQHFGDGTRLSIL.

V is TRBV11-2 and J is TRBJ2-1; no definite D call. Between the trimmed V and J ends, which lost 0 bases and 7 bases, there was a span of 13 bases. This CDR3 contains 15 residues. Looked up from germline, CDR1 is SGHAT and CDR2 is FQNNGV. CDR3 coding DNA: TGTGCCAGCAGCTTAGATGTCCCCCCGAGGAATGAGCAGTTCTTC. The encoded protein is CASSLDVPPRNEQFF.

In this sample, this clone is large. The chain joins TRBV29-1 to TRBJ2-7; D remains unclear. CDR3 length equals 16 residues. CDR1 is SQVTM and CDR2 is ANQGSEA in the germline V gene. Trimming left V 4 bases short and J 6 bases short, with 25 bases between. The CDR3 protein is CSVVPGGDLPPTEQYF. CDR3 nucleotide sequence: TGCAGCGTTGTTCCTGGCGGCGACCTTCCCCCTACCGAGCAGTACTTC.

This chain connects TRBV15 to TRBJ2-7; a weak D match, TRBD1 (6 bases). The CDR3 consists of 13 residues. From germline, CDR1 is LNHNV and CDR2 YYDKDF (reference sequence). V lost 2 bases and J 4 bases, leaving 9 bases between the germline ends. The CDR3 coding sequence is TGTGCCACCAGCAGATCTACAGGGTACGAGCAGTACTTC. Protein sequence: CATSRSTGYEQYF.

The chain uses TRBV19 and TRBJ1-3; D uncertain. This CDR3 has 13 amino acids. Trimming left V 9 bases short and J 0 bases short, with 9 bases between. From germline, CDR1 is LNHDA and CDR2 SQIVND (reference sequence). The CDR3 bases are TGTGCCAGCACAAGGCCCTCTGGAAACACCATATATTTT. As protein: CASTRPSGNTIYF.

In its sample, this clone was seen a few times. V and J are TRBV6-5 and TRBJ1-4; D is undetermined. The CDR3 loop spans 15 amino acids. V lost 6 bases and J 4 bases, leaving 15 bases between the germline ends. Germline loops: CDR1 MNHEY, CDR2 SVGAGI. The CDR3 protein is CASSSGPSLNEKLFF. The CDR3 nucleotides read TGTGCCAGCAGCTCTGGACCCAGCCTTAATGAAAAACTGTTTTTT.

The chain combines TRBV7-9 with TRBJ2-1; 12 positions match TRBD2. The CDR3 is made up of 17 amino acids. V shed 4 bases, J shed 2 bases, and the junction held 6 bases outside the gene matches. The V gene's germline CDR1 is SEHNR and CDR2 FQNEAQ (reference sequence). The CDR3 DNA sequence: TGTGCCAGCAGCTCCAGGAGGACTAGCGGGGCCTACAATGAGCAGTTCTTC. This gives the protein CASSSRRTSGAYNEQFF. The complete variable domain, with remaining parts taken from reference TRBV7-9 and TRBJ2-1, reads DTGVSQNPRHKITKRGQNVTFRCDPISEHNRLYWYRQTLGQGPEFLTYFQNEAQLEKSRLLSDRFSAERPKGSFSTLEIQRTEQGDSAMYLCASSSRRTSGAYNEQFFGPGTRLTVL.

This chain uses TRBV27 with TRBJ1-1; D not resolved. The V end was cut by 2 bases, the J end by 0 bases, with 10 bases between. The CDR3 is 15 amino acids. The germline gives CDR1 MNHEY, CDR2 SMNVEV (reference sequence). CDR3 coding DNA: TGTGCCAGCAGTTTAGGGATCGATCTGAACACTGAAGCTTTCTTT. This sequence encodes CASSLGIDLNTEAFF.

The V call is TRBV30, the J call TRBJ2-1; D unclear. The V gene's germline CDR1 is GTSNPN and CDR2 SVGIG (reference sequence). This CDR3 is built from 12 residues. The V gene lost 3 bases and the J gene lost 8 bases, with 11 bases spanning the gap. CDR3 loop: CAWRAADDEQFF. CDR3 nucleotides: TGTGCCTGGAGGGCCGCTGACGATGAGCAGTTCTTC.

The chain's CDR3 is CASSPSGDTEAFF. The CDR3 nucleotides read TGTGCCAGCTCACCGTCAGGGGATACTGAAGCTTTCTTT. The chain combines TRBV18 with TRBJ1-1; D is perhaps TRBD1 (6 bases). This CDR3 has 13 amino acids. Trimming took 3 bases from V and 5 from J, leaving 10 bases between them. Germline CDR1 KGHSH, CDR2 LQKENI. Drawing the rest from reference TRBV18 and TRBJ1-1, the complete variable domain is NAGVMQNPRHLVRRRGQEARLRCSPMKGHSHVYWYRQLPEEGLKFMVYLQKENIIDESGMPKERFSAEFPKEGPSILRIQQVVRGDSAAYFCASSPSGDTEAFFGQGTRLTVV.

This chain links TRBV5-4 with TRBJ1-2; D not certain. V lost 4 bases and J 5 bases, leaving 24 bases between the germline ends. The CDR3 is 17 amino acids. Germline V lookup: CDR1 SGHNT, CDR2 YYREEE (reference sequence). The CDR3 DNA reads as TGTGCCAGCAGCCTACGGACTTCACAGATCCCTATATATGGCTACACCTTC. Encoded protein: CASSLRTSQIPIYGYTF.

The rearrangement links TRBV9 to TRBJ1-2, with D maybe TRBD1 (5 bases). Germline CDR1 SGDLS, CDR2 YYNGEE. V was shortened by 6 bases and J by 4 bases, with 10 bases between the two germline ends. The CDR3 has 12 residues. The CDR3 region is CASTRDVYGYTF. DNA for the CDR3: TGTGCCAGCACCCGGGACGTCTATGGCTACACCTTC.

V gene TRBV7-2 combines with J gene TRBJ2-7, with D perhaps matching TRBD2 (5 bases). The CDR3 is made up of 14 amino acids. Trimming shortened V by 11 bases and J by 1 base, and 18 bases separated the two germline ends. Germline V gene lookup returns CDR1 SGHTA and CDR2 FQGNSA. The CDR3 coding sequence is TGTGCCTCCCGGGGTAGCCTAACTTCCTACGAGCAGTACTTC. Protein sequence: CASRGSLTSYEQYF.